This TCR beta chain was sequenced for a study of vaccination effects on CD4 cells after COVID-19. Study summary: Each person got two doses of an mRNA SARS-CoV-2 vaccine, BNT162b2 or mRNA-1273.

Study observations and caveats: Common cold coronavirus cross-reactivity was shown by only 1 of 255 vaccine-induced clones in healthy vaccinees. The authors studied few convalescent patients and collected no early post-infection timepoints.

CDR1 is SGHTA and CDR2 is FQGNSA in the germline V gene. The CDR3 runs 16 residues. Unmatched junction bases numbered 9, after V lost 1 base and J lost 6 bases. Before sequencing took place, the ViraFEST assay used viral peptide pools to expand antigen-specific CD4+ T cells. Researchers isolated CD4+ T cells once 9 to 11 days of culture had elapsed. Vaccine recipients lacked prior SARS-CoV-2 infection and had negative nucleocapsid antibodies. Cultures received IL-2 medium that replaced half the medium on days 3 and 7. Clones were read by immunoSEQ multiplex PCR, and TCRdb kept only the in-frame ones, dropping some. The sample contains some 68,000 clones, about 79% of which appear only once. With regard to this clone: No antigen is known for it.

This clonotype originated in a human donor who received a COVID-19 vaccine. The chain links TRBV7-2 to TRBJ2-5; 9 bases line up with TRBD1. Sequenced material: CD4+ T cells from PBMCs cultured with HCoV-OC43 spike peptides, taken before COVID-19 vaccination. The subset is: HCoV-OC43 spike overlapping peptide pool stimulation. DNA for the CDR3: TGTGCCAGCAGCTTAGGAGGGACAGGGATTGGGAAGACCCAGTACTTC. Translated, it gives CASSLGGTGIGKTQYF.